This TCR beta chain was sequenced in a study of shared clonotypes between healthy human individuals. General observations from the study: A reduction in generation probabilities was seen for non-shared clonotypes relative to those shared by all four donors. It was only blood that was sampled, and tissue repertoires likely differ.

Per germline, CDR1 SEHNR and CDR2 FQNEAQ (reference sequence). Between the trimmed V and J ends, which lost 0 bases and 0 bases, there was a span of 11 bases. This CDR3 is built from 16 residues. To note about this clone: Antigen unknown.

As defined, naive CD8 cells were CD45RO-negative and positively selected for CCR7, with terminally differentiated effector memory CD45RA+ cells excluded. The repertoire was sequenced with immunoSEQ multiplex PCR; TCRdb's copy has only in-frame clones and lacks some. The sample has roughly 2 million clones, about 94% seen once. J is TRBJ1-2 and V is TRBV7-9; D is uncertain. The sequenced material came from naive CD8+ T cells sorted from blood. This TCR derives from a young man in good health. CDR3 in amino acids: CASSLALQAANYGYTF. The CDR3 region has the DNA TGTGCCAGCAGCTTAGCGTTGCAGGCCGCTAACTATGGCTACACCTTC.